These T cell receptor beta chains were read from a single sample in a study of shared clonotypes between healthy human individuals. The data were produced by immunoSEQ multiplex PCR, yet TCRdb's version contains in-frame clones alone and is incomplete. The sample carries 700,000 to 950,000 clones, approximately 97% recorded once. Sequenced sample: naive CD8+ T cells sorted from blood. All receptors derive from a man aged 25-45 years in good health. CDR3s include the opening cysteine and the closing phenylalanine or tryptophan. The D gene is left open where the match is weak. Where a row states a size, it is once, few, many or the class of an expanded clone; other rows omit it.

j_call: TRBJ1-4
d_call: TRBD1
cdr3_length: 14
v_call: TRBV28
clone_size: .
cdr3_nt: TGTGCCAGCAGTCCCGGGACAGGGGGCGTTCAACTGTTTTTT
cdr3_aa: CASSPGTGGVQLFF

j_call: TRBJ1-3
d_call: TRBD1
cdr3_length: 15
v_call: TRBV18
clone_size: .
cdr3_nt: TGTGCCAGCTCACCAAGCTTCAGGGGGTTAGACACCATATATTTT
cdr3_aa: CASSPSFRGLDTIYF

j_call: TRBJ2-7
d_call: TRBD2
cdr3_length: 16
v_call: TRBV7-2
clone_size: .
cdr3_nt: TGTGCCAGCAGCTCATTACTAGCGGAGCCAGCCTACGAGCAGTACTTC
cdr3_aa: CASSSLLAEPAYEQYF

j_call: TRBJ2-7
d_call: .
cdr3_length: 14
v_call: TRBV1
clone_size: .
cdr3_nt: TGCACCAGCAGCCAAGATCCAGACTCCTACGAGCAGTACTTC
cdr3_aa: CTSSQDPDSYEQYF

j_call: TRBJ1-2
d_call: .
cdr3_length: 15
v_call: TRBV4-1
clone_size: .
cdr3_nt: TGCGCCAGCAGCCACTTTTGGGGGTTGGAGGGCGGCTACACCTTC
cdr3_aa: CASSHFWGLEGGYTF

j_call: TRBJ1-2
d_call: .
cdr3_length: 13
v_call: TRBV19
clone_size: once
cdr3_nt: TGTGCCAGTAGTATATCCTCCGGGGTTGGCTACACCTTC
cdr3_aa: CASSISSGVGYTF

j_call: TRBJ2-1
d_call: .
cdr3_length: 13
v_call: TRBV13
clone_size: .
cdr3_nt: TGTGCCAGCAAGAACCAGGGGCTGCATGAGCAGTTCTTC
cdr3_aa: CASKNQGLHEQFF

j_call: TRBJ2-1
d_call: .
cdr3_length: 17
v_call: TRBV5-1
clone_size: .
cdr3_nt: TGCGCCAGCAGCCCGGTAGGTAGTTCCAGCGTATACAATGAGCAGTTCTTC
cdr3_aa: CASSPVGSSSVYNEQFF

j_call: TRBJ2-3
d_call: .
cdr3_length: 15
v_call: TRBV6-5
clone_size: .
cdr3_nt: TGTGCCAGCAGGAGACAAGAGCGGCACACAGATACGCAGTATTTT
cdr3_aa: CASRRQERHTDTQYF

j_call: TRBJ1-1
d_call: .
cdr3_length: 14
v_call: TRBV29-1
clone_size: .
cdr3_nt: TGCAGCGTTGAAGATGGCAAGACGTGGGCTGAAGCTTTCTTT
cdr3_aa: CSVEDGKTWAEAFF

j_call: TRBJ2-3
d_call: .
cdr3_length: 12
v_call: TRBV27
clone_size: .
cdr3_nt: TGTGCCAGCAGTTTCGGCGGAGTGCCCTGGTATTTT
cdr3_aa: CASSFGGVPWYF

j_call: TRBJ2-3
d_call: .
cdr3_length: 14
v_call: TRBV13
clone_size: .
cdr3_nt: TGTGCCAGCAGCGACTCGACCAGCACAGATACGCAGTATTTT
cdr3_aa: CASSDSTSTDTQYF

j_call: TRBJ2-7
d_call: .
cdr3_length: 16
v_call: TRBV6-5
clone_size: .
cdr3_nt: TGTGCCAGCAGTTCACCCGCGGGGCCTTCCGCCTACGAGCAGTACTTC
cdr3_aa: CASSSPAGPSAYEQYF

j_call: TRBJ2-5
d_call: TRBD2
cdr3_length: 14
v_call: TRBV4-1
clone_size: .
cdr3_nt: TGCGCCAGCAGCCACATAGCGGGTCAAGAGACCCAGTACTTC
cdr3_aa: CASSHIAGQETQYF

j_call: TRBJ2-2
d_call: .
cdr3_length: 15
v_call: TRBV7-6
clone_size: .
cdr3_nt: TGTGCCAGCAGCTTATCCCTATTAAACACCGGGGAGCTGTTTTTT
cdr3_aa: CASSLSLLNTGELFF

j_call: TRBJ1-1
d_call: .
cdr3_length: 15
v_call: TRBV7-2
clone_size: .
cdr3_nt: TGTGCCAGCAGCTTATATGGGGGGGCCTACACTGAAGCTTTCTTT
cdr3_aa: CASSLYGGAYTEAFF

j_call: TRBJ1-1
d_call: .
cdr3_length: 14
v_call: TRBV7-8
clone_size: .
cdr3_nt: TGTGCCAGCAGTAGGGTAGGGGCAAACACTGAAGCTTTCTTT
cdr3_aa: CASSRVGANTEAFF

j_call: TRBJ2-7
d_call: TRBD2
cdr3_length: 16
v_call: TRBV5-4
clone_size: .
cdr3_nt: TGTGCCAGCAGCTCCGCGGGGGGCACGGGACTCTACGAGCAGTACTTC
cdr3_aa: CASSSAGGTGLYEQYF

j_call: TRBJ2-1
d_call: .
cdr3_length: 16
v_call: TRBV25-1
clone_size: once
cdr3_nt: TGTGCCAGCAGTGAATCCTCATGGGGGGCCAGGGATGAGCAGTTCTTC
cdr3_aa: CASSESSWGARDEQFF

j_call: TRBJ2-1
d_call: TRBD2
cdr3_length: 18
v_call: TRBV9
clone_size: .
cdr3_nt: TGTGCCAGCAGCGTTGTTGCTAGCGGGGCTAGCTCCTACAATGAGCAGTTCTTC
cdr3_aa: CASSVVASGASSYNEQFF

j_call: TRBJ2-3
d_call: .
cdr3_length: 16
v_call: TRBV7-2
clone_size: .
cdr3_nt: TGTGCCAGCAGCTCGATATCTAGCGAAAAGACAGATACGCAGTATTTT
cdr3_aa: CASSSISSEKTDTQYF

j_call: TRBJ2-7
d_call: .
cdr3_length: 15
v_call: TRBV6-5
clone_size: .
cdr3_nt: TGTGCCAGCAGTTACTCAACAGGGCCGAGGGACGAGCAGTACTTC
cdr3_aa: CASSYSTGPRDEQYF

j_call: TRBJ2-1
d_call: .
cdr3_length: 14
v_call: TRBV9
clone_size: .
cdr3_nt: TGTGCCAGCTGTCCGACGGGTGGCTACAATGAGCAGTTCTTC
cdr3_aa: CASCPTGGYNEQFF

j_call: TRBJ1-4
d_call: .
cdr3_length: 15
v_call: TRBV27
clone_size: .
cdr3_nt: TGTGCCAGCATGGTGGCAGGGATTCCTAATGAAAAACTGTTTTTT
cdr3_aa: CASMVAGIPNEKLFF

j_call: TRBJ1-4
d_call: TRBD1
cdr3_length: 15
v_call: TRBV7-9
clone_size: .
cdr3_nt: TGTGCCAGCAGCCCCCGACAGGGGGGAGTTGAAAAACTGTTTTTT
cdr3_aa: CASSPRQGGVEKLFF

j_call: TRBJ2-7
d_call: .
cdr3_length: 17
v_call: TRBV27
clone_size: .
cdr3_nt: TGTGCCAGCAGTTTAAGGGTCTCGGGGGCGTTAAGGTACGAGCAGTACTTC
cdr3_aa: CASSLRVSGALRYEQYF

j_call: TRBJ2-3
d_call: TRBD2
cdr3_length: 14
v_call: TRBV29-1
clone_size: .
cdr3_nt: TGCAGCGTATGGACTAGCGAGGAGGGAGATACGCAGTATTTT
cdr3_aa: CSVWTSEEGDTQYF

j_call: TRBJ2-7
d_call: .
cdr3_length: 14
v_call: TRBV6-6
clone_size: .
cdr3_nt: TGTGCCAGCAGTTATAACCGGGTCCGTTACGAGCAGTACTTC
cdr3_aa: CASSYNRVRYEQYF

j_call: TRBJ1-1
d_call: .
cdr3_length: 12
v_call: TRBV29-1
clone_size: .
cdr3_nt: TGCAGCGTTGAATTAAGATACACTGAAGCTTTCTTT
cdr3_aa: CSVELRYTEAFF

j_call: TRBJ2-7
d_call: .
cdr3_length: 14
v_call: TRBV30
clone_size: once
cdr3_nt: TGTGCCTGGAGTGCCCTGGGACTGGCCTACGAGCAGTACTTC
cdr3_aa: CAWSALGLAYEQYF

j_call: TRBJ2-5
d_call: TRBD2
cdr3_length: 17
v_call: TRBV7-9
clone_size: .
cdr3_nt: TGTGCCAGCAGCCCCGCGGGACTAGCGGGAGTTTCGGAGACCCAGTACTTC
cdr3_aa: CASSPAGLAGVSETQYF

j_call: TRBJ2-7
d_call: TRBD1
cdr3_length: 13
v_call: TRBV7-9
clone_size: .
cdr3_nt: TGTGCCAGCAGCACACGGACAGGGGACGAGCAGTACTTC
cdr3_aa: CASSTRTGDEQYF

j_call: TRBJ2-2
d_call: TRBD2
cdr3_length: 19
v_call: TRBV7-2
clone_size: .
cdr3_nt: TGTGCCAGCAGCTTAGGGTTTGCGGGGACTAGCGGGAGCCAGAGGGAGCTGTTTTTT
cdr3_aa: CASSLGFAGTSGSQRELFF

j_call: TRBJ2-7
d_call: .
cdr3_length: 16
v_call: TRBV2
clone_size: .
cdr3_nt: TGTGCCAGCAGTGAAGGGGCAGGGTTGAGATTCTACGAGCAGTACTTC
cdr3_aa: CASSEGAGLRFYEQYF

j_call: TRBJ2-1
d_call: .
cdr3_length: 13
v_call: TRBV14
clone_size: .
cdr3_nt: TGTGCCAGCAGCCTACTCCCGGGTTATGAGCAGTTCTTC
cdr3_aa: CASSLLPGYEQFF

j_call: TRBJ2-7
d_call: .
cdr3_length: 16
v_call: TRBV9
clone_size: .
cdr3_nt: TGTGCCAGCAGCGTAGGATCTCGGGGGATCGGCTACGAGCAGTACTTC
cdr3_aa: CASSVGSRGIGYEQYF

j_call: TRBJ2-5
d_call: .
cdr3_length: 14
v_call: TRBV27
clone_size: .
cdr3_nt: TGTGCCAGCAGTTTATCTTACAGCCAAGAGACCCAGTACTTC
cdr3_aa: CASSLSYSQETQYF

j_call: TRBJ2-7
d_call: TRBD1
cdr3_length: 13
v_call: TRBV30
clone_size: .
cdr3_nt: TGTGCCTGTACCGGGACAGGCACCTACGAGCAGTACTTC
cdr3_aa: CACTGTGTYEQYF

j_call: TRBJ1-1
d_call: TRBD1
cdr3_length: 17
v_call: TRBV5-5
clone_size: .
cdr3_nt: TGTGCCAGCAGAGCAGACAGGGGGGAAGGTCCGAACACTGAAGCTTTCTTT
cdr3_aa: CASRADRGEGPNTEAFF

j_call: TRBJ2-7
d_call: .
cdr3_length: 13
v_call: TRBV13
clone_size: .
cdr3_nt: TGTGCCAGCAGCTTAGGGGTCTCCTACGAGCAGTACTTC
cdr3_aa: CASSLGVSYEQYF